The 11 T cell receptor beta chains listed next were all sequenced from one sample in a study of blood T cell repertoires in COVID-19. Repertoires were generated with immunoSEQ multiplex PCR, while TCRdb's copy carries only in-frame clones and drops some. Of roughly 130,000 clones listed, about 85% are singletons. Specimen: peripheral blood. These receptor sequences come from a man aged 35-49 years with active or convalescent COVID-19.

This rearrangement joins TRBV9 to TRBJ2-1; D remains unclear. The CDR3 length is 12 residues. The germline CDR1 and CDR2 sequences are SGDLS and YYNGEE. Trimming removed 4 bases from V and 9 bases from J, with 11 bases in between. CDR3 in amino acids: CASSPIPGEQFF. CDR3 DNA: TGTGCCAGCAGCCCAATCCCCGGTGAGCAGTTCTTC. Supplemented by reference TRBV9 and TRBJ2-1, the full variable domain reads DSGVTQTPKHLITATGQRVTLRCSPRSGDLSVYWYQQSLDQGLQFLIQYYNGEERAKGNILERFSAQQFPDLHSELNLSSLELGDSALYFCASSPIPGEQFFGPGTRLTVL.

In this sample, this clone turned up once. The chain combines TRBV6-5 with TRBJ1-4; 8 nucleotides match TRBD1. CDR1 is MNHEY and CDR2 is SVGAGI in the germline V gene. After removal of 3 bases from V and 9 bases from J, the junction contained 12 bases not matched to a gene. The CDR3 covers 16 residues. The CDR3, as DNA: TGTGCCAGCAGTTATTCAGGGGCAGGGGGCCCTAAAAAACTGTTTTTT. Its protein product is CASSYSGAGGPKKLFF.

The genes are TRBV18 and TRBJ2-7; 7 nucleotides agree with TRBD2. Germline CDR1 and CDR2: KGHSH and LQKENI. The V gene end was trimmed by 6 bases and the J gene end by 5 bases; junction bases not matched to a gene: 16. CDR3 length: 16 residues. CDR3 amino acids: CASSYSTVREGHEQYF. CDR3 nucleotide sequence: TGTGCCAGCTCGTACTCAACCGTTAGGGAGGGACACGAGCAGTACTTC. Drawing the rest from reference TRBV18 and TRBJ2-7, the complete variable domain is NAGVMQNPRHLVRRRGQEARLRCSPMKGHSHVYWYRQLPEEGLKFMVYLQKENIIDESGMPKERFSAEFPKEGPSILRIQQVVRGDSAAYFCASSYSTVREGHEQYFGPGTRLTVT.

This chain connects TRBV30 to TRBJ1-1, with 8 bases aligning to TRBD1. The CDR3 has 15 amino acids. The germline gives CDR1 GTSNPN, CDR2 SVGIG (reference sequence). Trimming cost V 2 bases and J 3 bases; bases outside gene matches: 8. In DNA, the CDR3 is TGTGCCTGGAGTCCCAACAGGGGGGGGTACACTGAAGCTTTCTTT. It yields the protein CAWSPNRGGYTEAFF.

V usage is TRBV7-9 and J usage is TRBJ2-7; 10 positions match TRBD2. CDR1 and CDR2 (germline): SEHNR, FQNEAQ (reference sequence). The CDR3 loop spans 14 amino acids. Germline trimming cut 5 bases from V and 0 bases from J; bases unmatched to any gene: 1. The CDR3 is CASSPSGSSYEQYF. The CDR3 nucleotides are TGTGCCAGCAGCCCTAGCGGGAGCTCCTACGAGCAGTACTTC.

This clone was counted only a few times. The chain carries TRBV29-1 and TRBJ2-1; 8 nucleotides match TRBD1. Trimming cost V 6 bases and J 4 bases; bases outside gene matches: 11. The CDR3 contains 15 residues. The V gene's germline CDR1 is SQVTM and CDR2 ANQGSEA. For the CDR3, the DNA is TGCAGCGTCCCCGACAGGGGCCGATCGTACAATGAGCAGTTCTTC. Its protein product is CSVPDRGRSYNEQFF.

Comment on this clone: A junction end diverges from the germline sequence, so it may reflect a read error. The V call is TRBV7-7, the J call TRBJ2-6; D remains ambiguous. This CDR3 has 15 residues. Germline V CDR1 and CDR2: SSHAT, FNYEAQ (reference sequence). This CDR3 reads CASSPLHAGANVLTF. The CDR3 coding sequence is TGTGCTAGCAGCCCCTTACATGCTGGGGCCAACGTCCTGACTTTC. Full variable domain (rest looked up from reference TRBV7-7 and TRBJ2-6): GAGVSQSPRYKVTKRGQDVTLRCDPISSHATLYWYQQALGQGPEFLTYFNYEAQPDKSGLPSDRFSAERPEGSISTLTIQRTEQRDSAMYRCASSPLHAGANVLTFGAGSRLTVL.

The genes are TRBV21-1 and TRBJ2-4; the D call of TRBD1 is as the table states it, not checked on the DNA. TRBV21-1 constitutes a pseudogene. CDR3 length equals 17 residues. For the CDR3, the DNA is TGTGCCAGCAGCAAAGAAGGGCAGGGGGGAGCCAAAAACATTCAGTACTTC. This encodes CASSKEGQGGAKNIQYF.

V usage is TRBV18 and J usage is TRBJ1-6, with TRBD1 matching 10 bases. The trim removed 3 bases at V and 13 bases at J, leaving 3 bases unmatched. CDR1 is KGHSH, CDR2 LQKENI, per germline. This CDR3 is 13 amino acids long. CDR3 amino acids: CASSPGQGSPLHF. Here the CDR3 DNA reads TGTGCCAGCTCACCGGGACAGGGGTCCCCCCTCCACTTT.

The rearrangement uses TRBV24-1 and TRBJ1-2; 9 bases line up with TRBD1. The V segment lost 5 bases and the J segment 7 bases; nucleotides outside the gene matches: 10. This CDR3 region has 15 residues. Germline V gene data show CDR1 as KGHDR and CDR2 as SFDVKD. For the CDR3, the DNA is TGTGCCACCAGTGGAACCGGGGGACAGGGAGGTGGCTACACCTTC. Amino acid sequence: CATSGTGGQGGGYTF.

The table lists this clone with a few counts. The chain recombines TRBV16 with TRBJ1-6; D perhaps matches TRBD1 (5 bases). CDR3 length equals 17 residues. Germline V CDR1 and CDR2: KGHSY, FQNENV. The germline V and J ends were trimmed by 6 bases and 4 bases, with 19 bases remaining between them. The CDR3 spells CASSGGGRGRYNSPLHF. In DNA, the CDR3 is TGTGCCAGCAGTGGAGGAGGGAGGGGCCGGTATAATTCACCCCTCCACTTT.